This paragraph reports one T cell receptor (beta chain). The same CDR3 also results from other DNA sequences found in this sample. Clones were sequenced by immunoSEQ multiplex PCR, and TCRdb holds only the in-frame ones, with some missing. Among 100,000 or so clones listed, roughly four fifths were seen once. V shed 9 bases and J shed 0 bases, with 15 bases lying between them. The length of the CDR3 is 15 residues. Germline-derived CDR1 and CDR2 are SNHLY and FYNNEI. This record comes from a study of control samples from healthy donors and cancer patients. The receptor's source is a woman in her forties or fifties in good health. V usage is TRBV2 and J usage is TRBJ1-5; possible D gene TRBD1, 6 bases. Sequencing input: blood. CDR3 region: CASSRDTYSNQPQHF. The CDR3 coding sequence is TGTGCCAGTTCCCGGGACACATATAGCAATCAGCCCCAGCATTTT.